This entry lists 20 T cell receptor beta chains sequenced from one sample in a study of CD8 T cells in ankylosing spondylitis. The study, taken as a whole, reports: A TCR beta motif of under ten highly homologous variants appeared characteristic of ankylosing spondylitis blood.

TCRdb itself ran the 5' RACE reads through MiXCR, one entry per CDR3 protein. The sample lists approximately 400,000 distinct CDR3 sequences, roughly a sixth occurring once. Antigens of these TCRs are unknown. Sequences were obtained from blood, either unsorted or a sorted T cell fraction (not recorded which). Receptor source: a male donor with ankylosing spondylitis.

This clonotype was counted only a few times. The chain employs TRBV4-1 and TRBJ2-5; D remains ambiguous. The CDR3 is 16 residues long. Germline CDR1 is MGHRA and CDR2 is YSYEKL. Trimming shortened V by 4 bases and J by 5 bases, and 20 bases separated the two germline ends. CDR3 protein: CASSPLGRSLRETQYF. The CDR3 DNA follows: TGCGCCAGCAGCCCCCTCGGAAGGAGCCTGCGGGAGACCCAGTACTTC.

This clonotype has only a few counts. Here the CDR3 reads CASSVNTGGLQPQHF. DNA of the CDR3: TGTGCCAGCAGTGTTAACACAGGGGGCCTTCAGCCCCAGCATTTT. The genes are TRBV12-3 or TRBV12-4 and TRBJ1-5; 9 nucleotides agree with TRBD1. This CDR3 has 15 residues. The V gene end was trimmed by 5 bases and the J gene end by 6 bases; junction bases not matched to a gene: 8.

CDR3 coding DNA: TGCAGTGCTAGAGATCTTGGACAGAGCTCCTATAATTCACCCCTCCACTTT. This sequence encodes CSARDLGQSSYNSPLHF. The J gene is TRBJ1-6, the V gene TRBV20-1, with D perhaps matching TRBD1 (6 bases). Trimming pared 0 bases from V and 0 bases from J, leaving 12 bases between. CDR3 size: 17 residues. The germline gives CDR1 DFQATT, CDR2 SNEGSKA (reference sequence).

This chain links TRBV12-3 or TRBV12-4 with TRBJ1-1; 9 nucleotides line up with TRBD1. This CDR3 has 15 amino acids. V gave up 6 bases and J gave up 0 bases; unmatched junction bases: 5. The CDR3 spells CASRPDRGVNTEAFF. In nucleotides, the CDR3 is TGTGCCAGCAGACCAGACAGGGGGGTGAACACTGAAGCTTTCTTT.

This clonotype has more than one count but fewer than ten. V gene TRBV28 combines with J gene TRBJ2-1, with 14 bases fitting TRBD2. The CDR3 is made up of 14 amino acids. The J segment lost 9 bases and the V segment lost 6 bases, leaving 4 bases of the junction unmatched. Germline values: CDR1 MDHEN, CDR2 SYDVKM. The CDR3 DNA reads TGTGCCAGCAGGGTGACTAGCGGGAGGGGTGAGCAGTTCTTC. Translating it yields CASRVTSGRGEQFF.

The CDR3 loop is CAISDDTGGQGNEQYF. CDR3 coding DNA: TGTGCCATCAGTGACGATACTGGGGGACAGGGGAACGAGCAGTACTTC. The V and J genes are TRBV10-3 and TRBJ2-7; 10 nucleotides line up with TRBD1. The CDR3 contains 16 residues. Unmatched junction bases numbered 10, after V lost 3 bases and J lost 5 bases. Germline loops: CDR1 ENHRY, CDR2 SYGVKD.

The chain carries TRBV14 and TRBJ2-5; either TRBD1 or TRBD2 may supply D (6 bases each). Germline CDR1 reads SGHDN; CDR2 reads FVKESK. Trimming left V 1 base short and J 1 base short, with 10 bases between. The CDR3 has 15 residues. This CDR3 reads CASSQGGARQETQYF. CDR3 in DNA: TGTGCCAGCAGCCAAGGGGGGGCCCGCCAAGAGACCCAGTACTTC.

The V call is TRBV3-1, the J call TRBJ1-1; possibly TRBD1 for D (5 bases). CDR3 length: 14 residues. V was pared by 4 bases and J by 5 bases, with 14 bases between. CDR1 is LGHDT and CDR2 is YNNKEL in the germline V gene (reference sequence). CDR3: CASSLTDRLTEAFF. As DNA, the CDR3 is TGTGCCAGCAGCCTGACAGACCGTTTAACTGAAGCTTTCTTT.

The chain links TRBV2 to TRBJ1-1; D gene uncertain. Germline V gene data show CDR1 as SNHLY and CDR2 as FYNNEI. V gave up 2 bases and J gave up 1 base, with 5 bases separating them. The CDR3 consists of 13 residues. The DNA for the CDR3 is TGTGCCAGCAGTGAACACGAGAACACTGAAGCTTTCTTT. This gives the protein CASSEHENTEAFF.

V and J are TRBV29-1 and TRBJ2-1; the match to TRBD2 covers 14 bases. Germline CDR1 reads SQVTM; CDR2 reads ANQGSEA. The CDR3 consists of 14 residues. The J segment lost 8 bases and the V segment lost 4 bases, leaving 4 bases of the junction unmatched. The CDR3 sequence: CSVAGLAGVYEQFF. DNA of the CDR3: TGCAGCGTTGCGGGACTAGCGGGAGTTTATGAGCAGTTCTTC.

This clonotype was found many times. The chain links TRBV20-1 to TRBJ2-5, with 7 bases lining up with TRBD2. V lost 0 bases to trimming and J lost 3 bases; unmatched junction nucleotides: 10. CDR1 DFQATT and CDR2 SNEGSKA come from the germline V gene (reference sequence). The CDR3 consists of 16 residues. The CDR3 sequence is CSARDWGGSKKETQYF. The CDR3 DNA is TGCAGTGCTAGAGATTGGGGGGGGTCAAAGAAAGAGACCCAGTACTTC.

This chain uses TRBV9 with TRBJ1-1; a possible D gene is TRBD1 (5 bases). The CDR3 runs 16 residues. Germline V gene lookup returns CDR1 SGDLS and CDR2 YYNGEE. V dropped 0 bases and J dropped 0 bases, with 12 bases sitting between them. The CDR3 is CASSVGGTRMNTEAFF. As DNA, the CDR3 is TGTGCCAGCAGCGTAGGGGGGACCCGCATGAACACTGAAGCTTTCTTT.

The chain carries TRBV6-6 and TRBJ2-2; D unresolved. V was cut by 5 bases and J by 6 bases, with 10 bases left in between. The CDR3 is 13 amino acids. The V gene's germline CDR1 is MNHNY and CDR2 SVGAGI (reference sequence). The CDR3 region is CASSPTNAGELFF. CDR3 sequence (DNA): TGTGCCAGCAGTCCTACTAATGCCGGGGAGCTGTTTTTT.

The genes are TRBV14 and TRBJ1-6; 9 bases agree with TRBD1. After removal of 4 bases from V and 9 bases from J, the junction contained 7 bases not matched to a gene. The CDR3 is 15 residues long. Germline V gives CDR1 SGHDN, CDR2 FVKESK. The CDR3 region is CASSLWTGVRSPLHF. The CDR3 DNA reads as TGTGCCAGCAGCCTCTGGACAGGGGTACGTTCACCCCTCCACTTT.

This clonotype was detected ten times or more. This sequence joins TRBV12-3 or TRBV12-4 and TRBJ2-7; 13 positions match TRBD2. This CDR3 spans 15 amino acids. The junction had 4 bases not matched to a gene; V was cut back by 5 bases and J by 3 bases. The CDR3 DNA follows: TGTGCCAGCAGTCCGAGGACTAGCGGGGGCTACGAGCAGTACTTC. Its translation is CASSPRTSGGYEQYF.

The chain joins TRBV3-1 to TRBJ2-3; D not resolved. Germline V gene data show CDR1 as LGHDT and CDR2 as YNNKEL (reference sequence). V lost 4 bases and J 1 base, leaving 12 bases between the germline ends. The CDR3 is 15 amino acids. CDR3 sequence: CASSPRVFRTDTQYF. Here the CDR3 DNA reads TGTGCCAGCAGCCCACGGGTCTTCCGCACAGATACGCAGTATTTT.

J is TRBJ2-5 and V is TRBV3-1; 9 bases fit TRBD2. The J segment lost 9 bases and the V segment lost 0 bases, leaving 14 bases of the junction unmatched. The germline V gene has CDR1 LGHDT and CDR2 YNNKEL (reference sequence). The length of the CDR3 is 17 residues. The CDR3 region is CASSQDSPLGGGGSQYF. The DNA for the CDR3 is TGTGCCAGCAGCCAAGATTCCCCTCTGGGCGGGGGGGGTTCCCAGTACTTC.

A few counts support this clonotype. This rearrangement joins TRBV28 to TRBJ1-1; maybe TRBD1 (6 bases). Germline CDR1 MDHEN, CDR2 SYDVKM. Trimming stripped 3 bases from V and 12 bases from J, with 23 bases between. This CDR3 comprises 15 residues. This chain's CDR3 is CASSLSLPLTGGTFF. DNA of the CDR3: TGTGCCAGCAGTTTGTCCCTTCCTCTGACAGGCGGAACTTTCTTT.

The CDR3 nucleotides read TGTGCTAGTGGTTTGGTACGTCCCAGCGGGATGGTCCATGAGCAGTTCTTC. As protein: CASGLVRPSGMVHEQFF. The rearrangement joins TRBV12-5 to TRBJ2-1, with 7 bases fitting TRBD2. From germline, CDR1 is LGHNT and CDR2 FRNRAP. Trimming took 0 bases from V and 8 from J; bases not matched to a gene: 13. The CDR3 extends over 17 amino acids.

This clonotype was observed a handful of times. The chain has TRBV2 and TRBJ1-5, with D maybe TRBD1 (6 bases). CDR3 size: 14 residues. Germline V gene lookup returns CDR1 SNHLY and CDR2 FYNNEI. With 2 bases removed from V and 9 bases from J, the gap between germline ends came to 14 bases. The CDR3 protein is CASSERAPRGPQHF. The CDR3 DNA sequence: TGTGCCAGCAGTGAAAGGGCACCCAGGGGGCCCCAGCATTTT.